This TCR beta chain was sequenced during a study of regulatory T cells in long-lasting Graves disease. At the level of the study: Graves' patients, newly diagnosed, had taken antithyroid drugs under 3 months.

Germline lookup yields CDR1 DFQATT and CDR2 SNEGSKA (reference sequence). V dropped 0 bases and J dropped 0 bases, with 14 bases sitting between them. The CDR3 spans 16 residues. In its sample, this clonotype was seen many times. Arm-PCR of CDR3 regions and iRepertoire HTBI primers were the basis on which TCR beta libraries were built. One entry per CDR3 protein, called by TCRdb with MiXCR from the multiplex PCR reads. The sample carries 350,000 to 550,000 distinct CDR3 sequences, 12% to 15% recorded once. Documented time point: newly diagnosed GD, antithyroid drugs for less than 3 months. Making the TCR library involved RNA that had been extracted from PBMCs. These data were likewise used in another study, on T cells in Graves' hyperthyroidism and ophthalmopathy. That work contributes: Ophthalmopathy was separated from stable hyperthyroidism by a 13 V-J model.

The receptor was isolated from a woman in her 50s with Graves disease. The V gene is TRBV20-1, the J gene TRBJ2-5, with D perhaps TRBD2 (6 bases). Specimen: peripheral blood mononuclear cells (PBMCs), collected at new diagnosis, from a patient treated with antithyroid drugs. The CDR3 loop reads CSARDFSGPYQETQYF. For the CDR3, the DNA is TGCAGTGCTAGAGATTTCAGCGGGCCGTACCAAGAGACCCAGTACTTC.